The clone carrying this T cell receptor (beta chain) was detected only a few times. Its antigen is not known. The V and J ends lost 2 bases and 0 bases respectively, with 8 bases between them. In germline, CDR1 is SGHRS, CDR2 YFSETQ. The CDR3 extends over 15 amino acids. The entry originates in a study of T cells in Graves' hyperthyroidism and ophthalmopathy. Overall study results and limits: In the analysis, a 13 V-J model separated ophthalmopathy from stable hyperthyroidism.

The CDR3 regions of TCR beta were amplified from RNA transcripts. The HTBI primer set drove a first-round RT-PCR of the TCR CDR3. TCRdb re-called the multiplex PCR reads with MiXCR, one entry per CDR3 protein. The sample yields roughly 800,000 distinct CDR3 sequences, approximately 40% seen once. Reasons for excluding patients were uncontrolled infection, other autoimmune disease, pregnancy or lactation. In making diagnoses, clinical symptoms, serum thyroxine and TRAb, thyroid ultrasound and orbital computed tomography were all used. PBMCs were derived from about 10 ml fresh peripheral blood. Sequencing input: blood. The V gene is TRBV5-1, the J gene TRBJ2-2; D is possibly TRBD2 (5 bases). The TCR comes from a man between 18 and 29 years old with Graves' hyperthyroidism. The CDR3 region has the DNA TGCGCCAGCAGCTTCTCAGCGGCGAACACCGGGGAGCTGTTTTTT. This gives the protein CASSFSAANTGELFF.